Detailed here is one T cell receptor beta chain. Method: immunoSEQ multiplex PCR; TCRdb's copy keeps in-frame clones and lacks some. The data contain about 300,000 clones, 80% to 90% of them seen just once; the ten biggest clones take up about 1.6%. This CDR3 is 12 amino acids long. Germline lookup yields CDR1 SQVTM and CDR2 ANQGSEA. V lost 4 bases, J lost 5 bases, and 4 bases stayed unmatched. These data are taken from a study of blood T cell repertoires in COVID-19. This TCR was sampled from a woman aged 40 to 50 who had recovered from COVID-19. Sequenced sample: peripheral blood. The chain links TRBV29-1 to TRBJ2-7; 8 nucleotides match TRBD1. The CDR3 nucleotides are TGCAGCGTTGGACAGGGGCAAAACGAGCAGTACTTC. It translates to CSVGQGQNEQYF.